This T cell receptor (beta chain) derives from a study of blood T cell repertoires in COVID-19. Libraries were prepared by immunoSEQ multiplex PCR; TCRdb keeps only in-frame clonotypes and omits some of them. The sample consists of roughly 410,000 clones, about 89% of them appearing once. This clone has just one count. The TCR sequence derives from a woman in her 40s with COVID-19, enrolled during active disease. Specimen: peripheral blood.

This CDR3 is CASNPLGEGSNQPQHF. CDR3 coding DNA: TGTGCCAGCAATCCCTTGGGGGAGGGTAGCAATCAGCCCCAGCATTTT. This chain uses TRBV19 with TRBJ1-5, with TRBD1 as a possible D gene (5 bases). The CDR3 covers 16 residues. With 9 bases removed from V and 0 bases from J, the gap between germline ends came to 18 bases. Germline V gene sequence: CDR1 LNHDA, CDR2 SQIVND (reference sequence).